Listed below are T cell receptor beta chains from one sample, sequenced in a study of T-cell memory formation after mild COVID-19. TCRdb reprocessed the 5' RACE reads with MiXCR, giving one entry per CDR3 protein. The sample contains fewer than 650,000 distinct CDR3 sequences, about 18% of which appear only once. Sample: PBMCs or a T cell subset sorted from them (not recorded which). The receptors originated from an adult woman who had mild COVID-19 (a few samples of this study predate the infection). Cell type and time point are not known. Both conserved end residues are part of each CDR3. D genes are given only for firm matches. Clone size is stated in some rows and not others, as once, few, many or a class when expanded.

j_call clone_size v_call d_call cdr3_aa cdr3_nt
TRBJ1-1 few TRBV5-6 - CASSFLGWNTEAFF TGTGCCAGCAGCTTTCTGGGATGGAACACTGAAGCTTTCTTT
TRBJ2-3 few TRBV9 TRBD2 CASSVVSSGIGDTQYF TGTGCCAGCAGCGTAGTGTCTAGCGGGATTGGAGATACGCAGTATTTT
TRBJ2-1 - TRBV5-1 TRBD2 CASAGLAGYNEQFF TGCGCCAGCGCGGGACTAGCGGGCTACAATGAGCAGTTCTTC
TRBJ1-2 few TRBV7-9 TRBD1 CASSTGRGQGGYTF TGTGCCAGCAGCACGGGCAGGGGGCAAGGTGGCTACACCTTC
TRBJ2-1 - TRBV29-1 - CSVEGLSSYNEQFF TGCAGCGTTGAAGGGCTTAGCTCCTACAATGAGCAGTTCTTC
TRBJ2-3 - TRBV7-6 - CASSSKGKSTDTQYF TGTGCCAGCAGCTCAAAGGGCAAAAGCACAGATACGCAGTATTTT
TRBJ2-2 - TRBV12-3/TRBV12-4 TRBD1 CASSTRTGRRLPPGELFF TGTGCCAGCAGCACCCGGACAGGGAGGCGTCTCCCCCCGGGGGAGCTGTTTTTT
TRBJ1-1 - TRBV27 - CASSNGYGVGRAFF TGTGCCAGCAGCAATGGCTATGGGGTCGGGCGAGCTTTCTTT
TRBJ2-7 few TRBV5-6 TRBD2 CASSYPAGGRDEQYF TGTGCCAGCAGCTACCCAGCGGGAGGACGGGACGAGCAGTACTTC
TRBJ2-1 - TRBV11-2 TRBD1 CASSFGRDRWFDEQFF TGTGCCAGCAGCTTTGGACGGGACAGGTGGTTTGATGAGCAGTTCTTC
TRBJ1-2 few TRBV30 - CAWTYGGGDYGYTF TGTGCCTGGACCTACGGGGGAGGGGACTATGGCTACACCTTC
TRBJ2-3 - TRBV7-2 - CASSLGVQGAQYF TGTGCCAGCAGCTTAGGGGTACAGGGCGCGCAGTATTTT
TRBJ1-2 - TRBV4-2 - CASSQGSAEDYGYTF TGTGCCAGCAGCCAAGGCTCGGCGGAGGACTATGGCTACACCTTC
TRBJ2-1 few TRBV5-1 TRBD1 CASSLGTGPSEQFF TGCGCCAGCAGCCTGGGGACAGGGCCCAGTGAGCAGTTCTTC
TRBJ2-4 many TRBV7-2 - CASSTGGREAKNIQYF TGTGCCAGCAGCACCGGGGGGCGAGAGGCCAAAAACATTCAGTACTTC
TRBJ2-1 - TRBV11-3 - CASSLKDGSSYNEQFF TGTGCCAGCAGCTTAAAGGACGGAAGCTCCTACAATGAGCAGTTCTTC
TRBJ2-7 many TRBV7-2 - CASSFWTYNEQYF TGTGCCAGCAGCTTCTGGACCTATAACGAGCAGTACTTC
TRBJ2-1 - TRBV4-1 TRBD2 CASSQETRLAGDNEQFF TGCGCCAGCAGCCAAGAGACCAGACTAGCGGGTGACAATGAGCAGTTCTTC
TRBJ1-2 - TRBV12-3/TRBV12-4 - CASSLKGFGVHYGYTF TGTGCCAGCAGTTTAAAAGGGTTCGGGGTTCACTATGGCTACACCTTC
TRBJ2-3 few TRBV5-1 TRBD2 CASSFWGLAGTDTQYF TGCGCCAGCAGCTTTTGGGGACTAGCGGGAACAGATACGCAGTATTTT
TRBJ2-5 - TRBV7-2 - CASSLGSVGETQYF TGTGCCAGCAGCTTAGGCAGCGTGGGAGAGACCCAGTACTTC
TRBJ2-2 - TRBV18 - CASSPPIGQPANTGELFF TGTGCCAGCTCACCACCGATCGGGCAGCCCGCGAACACCGGGGAGCTGTTTTTT
TRBJ2-3 - TRBV5-6 TRBD1 CASSLEQGGGDTQYF TGTGCCAGCAGCTTGGAACAGGGGGGTGGAGATACGCAGTATTTT
TRBJ1-1 few TRBV7-9 - CASTDRSGSGDTEAFF TGTGCCAGCACAGACAGGAGTGGCTCTGGGGACACTGAAGCTTTCTTT
TRBJ1-1 few TRBV7-9 TRBD1 CASSLSDRGYEAFF TGTGCCAGCAGCCTCTCTGACAGGGGCTATGAAGCTTTCTTT
TRBJ2-2 - TRBV2 TRBD2 CASSPPASGYTGELFF TGTGCCAGCTCCCCCCCAGCTAGCGGATACACCGGGGAGCTGTTTTTT
TRBJ1-1 - TRBV18 - CASSTEGNTEAFF TGTGCCAGCTCTACGGAAGGGAACACTGAAGCTTTCTTT
TRBJ1-2 few TRBV7-2 TRBD1 CASSPPGQGLTGYTF TGTGCCAGCAGCCCTCCGGGACAGGGCCTCACTGGCTACACCTTC
TRBJ2-1 - TRBV5-1 - CASSLTGLHNEQFF TGCGCCAGCAGCTTGACGGGGTTACACAATGAGCAGTTCTTC
TRBJ2-5 few TRBV7-9 - CASSPARDQQETQYF TGTGCCAGCAGCCCGGCCAGGGATCAGCAAGAGACCCAGTACTTC
TRBJ2-1 few TRBV4-3 TRBD2 CASSQETSATSMQFF TGCGCCAGCAGCCAAGAGACTAGCGCGACCTCAATGCAGTTCTTC